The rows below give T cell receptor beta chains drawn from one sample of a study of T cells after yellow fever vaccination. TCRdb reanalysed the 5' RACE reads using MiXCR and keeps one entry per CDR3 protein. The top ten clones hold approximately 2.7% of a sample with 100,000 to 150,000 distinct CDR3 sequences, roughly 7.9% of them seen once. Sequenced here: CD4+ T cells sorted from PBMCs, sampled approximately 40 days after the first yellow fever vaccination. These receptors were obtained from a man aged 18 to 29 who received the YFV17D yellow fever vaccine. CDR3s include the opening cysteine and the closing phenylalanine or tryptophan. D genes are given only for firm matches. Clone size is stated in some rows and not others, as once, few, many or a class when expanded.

TGTGCCAGCTCACCAGTGACAGGGGGCACTGGGGCCAACGTCCTGACTTTC | CASSPVTGGTGANVLTF | many | TRBV18 | TRBD1 | TRBJ2-6
TGCAGTGCTATCGGGACAGGGGGCGAGCAGTACTTC | CSAIGTGGEQYF | many | TRBV20-1 | TRBD1 | TRBJ2-7
TGTGCCAGCAGCTTAGGGACAGGGGCCCAGGGTTCCCAGTACTTC | CASSLGTGAQGSQYF | few | TRBV7-7 | TRBD1 | TRBJ2-5
TGTGCCAGCAGCTTAGGGCCAGAGACCCAGTACTTC | CASSLGPETQYF | many | TRBV7-9 | - | TRBJ2-5
TGTGCCAGCAGCCATCTTAGGGCCGGCTATGGCTACACCTTC | CASSHLRAGYGYTF | - | TRBV3-1 | - | TRBJ1-2
TGCAGTGCTAGAGGACTAGTGAACACCGGGGAGCTGTTTTTT | CSARGLVNTGELFF | many | TRBV20-1 | - | TRBJ2-2
TGTGCCAGCAGCCAAGGTTATGGCACTGAAGCTTTCTTT | CASSQGYGTEAFF | - | TRBV3-1 | - | TRBJ1-1
TGTGCCAGCTCACCAAACGGGGGGGCCTACAATGAGCAGTTCTTC | CASSPNGGAYNEQFF | many | TRBV18 | TRBD2 | TRBJ2-1
TGCAGTGCTCCCCCTCTCGACAGGGACCAAGTGGATCAGCCCCAGCATTTT | CSAPPLDRDQVDQPQHF | many | TRBV20-1 | TRBD1 | TRBJ1-5
TGCGCCAGCAGCCCCGGGACTCAATCTGGGCAGTACTTC | CASSPGTQSGQYF | many | TRBV5-1 | - | TRBJ2-7
TGTGCCACCAGCTCACAGGGTGACACTGAAGCTTTCTTT | CATSSQGDTEAFF | many | TRBV15 | - | TRBJ1-1
TGTGCCAGCAGCCTTGACAGGGTAAGCCAGTTCTTC | CASSLDRVSQFF | - | TRBV5-6 | TRBD1 | TRBJ2-1
TGTGCCAGCGCCCGGTTTAAGGGAGAGGAGACCCAGTACTTC | CASARFKGEETQYF | many | TRBV18 | - | TRBJ2-5
TGTGCCAGCAGTTTCGGGGTAGGGGGGACCGGTGAGCAGTTCTTC | CASSFGVGGTGEQFF | many | TRBV12-3/TRBV12-4 | - | TRBJ2-1
TGCAGCGTTGAGAGGGTGCCGAGCACAGATACGCAGTATTTT | CSVERVPSTDTQYF | many | TRBV29-1 | - | TRBJ2-3
TGTGCCAGCAGCTTAGTGGAGAACACTGAAGCTTTCTTT | CASSLVENTEAFF | many | TRBV7-2 | - | TRBJ1-1
TGTGCCAGCGGACGACGGGAGCAGTACTTC | CASGRREQYF | many | TRBV6-5 | - | TRBJ2-7
TGTGCCAGCAGCCCTCGGACAGGGGGCTCCTACGAGCAGTACTTC | CASSPRTGGSYEQYF | many | TRBV7-7 | TRBD1 | TRBJ2-7
TGCGCCAGCAGTGAGATCAGGGGGACCACCGGGGAGCTGTTTTTT | CASSEIRGTTGELFF | many | TRBV10-1 | TRBD1 | TRBJ2-2
TGTGCCAGCAGCTCCGGTGGAGCGGGGGGCTACAATGAGCAGTTCTTC | CASSSGGAGGYNEQFF | many | TRBV11-3 | TRBD2 | TRBJ2-1
TGTGCCACCAGTGATAAGTCCAGCCGTGCCCAGTACTTC | CATSDKSSRAQYF | many | TRBV24-1 | - | TRBJ2-5
TGTGCCAGCAGCCCCCGCAGGATGAACACTGAAGCTTTCTTT | CASSPRRMNTEAFF | - | TRBV3-1 | - | TRBJ1-1
TGTGCCAGCAGCTTGGGAGGGGGGAGAAGCTCTGGGGCCAACGTCCTGACTTTC | CASSLGGGRSSGANVLTF | many | TRBV5-6 | - | TRBJ2-6
TGTGCCAGCAGCTCCAAGGTTGTTGGGCATTCACCCCTCCACTTT | CASSSKVVGHSPLHF | many | TRBV7-9 | - | TRBJ1-6
TGTGCCAGCAGCTTAACAGCTCAAGAGGGGAATGAGCAGTTCTTC | CASSLTAQEGNEQFF | - | TRBV7-3 | - | TRBJ2-1
TGTGCCAGCAGTGAACTTGCTAACTATGGCTACACCTTC | CASSELANYGYTF | - | TRBV25-1 | - | TRBJ1-2
TGTGCCAGCAGTGACGCGGGGGGAAGGAATTCACCCCTCCACTTT | CASSDAGGRNSPLHF | many | TRBV2 | - | TRBJ1-6
TGTGCTAGTGGGACAACAGGACGGATAAAAAACATTCAGTACTTC | CASGTTGRIKNIQYF | many | TRBV12-5 | - | TRBJ2-4
TGTGCCCATGGGCCGGATCCTCGGGGGCTCTCTGGGGCCAACGTCCTGACTTTC | CAHGPDPRGLSGANVLTF | many | TRBV19 | - | TRBJ2-6
TGTGCCAGCAGCCTACTGGGACAGGGGTTCTCCTACAATGAGCAGTTCTTC | CASSLLGQGFSYNEQFF | - | TRBV7-2 | TRBD1 | TRBJ2-1
TGTGCCAGCAGCTTTCCGACAGGTAGCCCTATTCAGTACTTC | CASSFPTGSPIQYF | many | TRBV7-2 | - | TRBJ2-4
TGTGCCAGCAGCCCGGGGACTCGACGAGATACGCAGTATTTT | CASSPGTRRDTQYF | many | TRBV7-3 | - | TRBJ2-3
TGTGCCAGCAGCTTGGCCGGGACAGGGTCAAATACGCAGTATTTT | CASSLAGTGSNTQYF | - | TRBV5-4 | TRBD1 | TRBJ2-3
TGCAGTGCCCAAAAAGGGAGTAGCCGTTGGACAGATACGCAGTATTTT | CSAQKGSSRWTDTQYF | many | TRBV20-1 | - | TRBJ2-3
TGCGCCAGCAGCTCCCCAGACGAGGCGAACTATGGCTACACCTTC | CASSSPDEANYGYTF | many | TRBV5-1 | - | TRBJ1-2
TGTGCCAGCAGCCAAGCTGGGGCACTGAATGAGCAGTTCTTC | CASSQAGALNEQFF | many | TRBV4-2 | - | TRBJ2-1
TGTGCCAGCTCGAACAGGGGTGAGCAGTTCTTC | CASSNRGEQFF | many | TRBV18 | TRBD1 | TRBJ2-1
TGTGCCAGCAGCCCCGGAGTCAAGTTCTATGGCTACACCTTC | CASSPGVKFYGYTF | - | TRBV4-2 | - | TRBJ1-2
TGCAGTGCGGGTGGGGGAATTTCCTACGAGCAGTACTTC | CSAGGGISYEQYF | many | TRBV20-1 | - | TRBJ2-7
TGCAGCGTCAGGGCGGGGAGTTTCTACGAGCAGTACTTC | CSVRAGSFYEQYF | many | TRBV29-1 | - | TRBJ2-7
TGCGCCAGCAGTGCAGGGTTATCGGTCCCCGGGGAGCTGTTTTTT | CASSAGLSVPGELFF | many | TRBV5-1 | - | TRBJ2-2
TGTGCCATCAGAAGACATAACTATGGCTACACCTTC | CAIRRHNYGYTF | many | TRBV10-3 | - | TRBJ1-2
TGTGCCAGCTCACCCAGTAGGAGCACAGATACGCAGTATTTT | CASSPSRSTDTQYF | many | TRBV18 | - | TRBJ2-3
TGTGCCAGCTCCTCGCGTGGGACAGGGGGCTTCGACGAGCAGTACTTC | CASSSRGTGGFDEQYF | many | TRBV18 | TRBD1 | TRBJ2-7
TGTGCCAGCAGCGGACGACAGCTAGATACGCAGTATTTT | CASSGRQLDTQYF | many | TRBV11-2 | - | TRBJ2-3
TGTGCCAGCAGCGCTTATGCGGCAACTAATGAAAAACTGTTTTTT | CASSAYAATNEKLFF | few | TRBV7-2 | - | TRBJ1-4
TGTGCCAGCAGTTCCGTCAGGGGCTACACCTTC | CASSSVRGYTF | many | TRBV6-5 | - | TRBJ1-2
TGTGCCAGCAGTTTGGGGGCCTCCAGGGAAAAACTGTTTTTT | CASSLGASREKLFF | many | TRBV28 | - | TRBJ1-4
TGTGCCAGCTCTCAGGGACAGGACTATGGCTACACCTTC | CASSQGQDYGYTF | - | TRBV18 | TRBD1 | TRBJ1-2
TGTGCCAGCAGCTTAGGTATACAGGGAAATCAGCCCCAGCATTTT | CASSLGIQGNQPQHF | few | TRBV11-2 | - | TRBJ1-5
TGTGCCAGCAGACCAGGGACTAGCGGGGGGCAAGGGAATGAGCAGTTCTTC | CASRPGTSGGQGNEQFF | many | TRBV7-3 | TRBD2 | TRBJ2-1
TGCGCCAGCAGCCAGACTGGGACGGACCGTCTCGGCTACACCTTC | CASSQTGTDRLGYTF | many | TRBV4-1 | - | TRBJ1-2
TGCGCCAGCAGCTCTGGATCTCAAGAGACCCAGTACTTC | CASSSGSQETQYF | many | TRBV5-1 | - | TRBJ2-5